This T cell receptor (beta chain) was sequenced for a study of shared clonotypes between healthy human individuals. Method: immunoSEQ multiplex PCR; TCRdb's copy keeps in-frame clones and lacks some. The sample shows about 690,000 clones, around 91% of them seen only once. The CDR3 has 12 amino acids. Trimming shortened V by 0 bases and J by 7 bases, and 7 bases separated the two germline ends. CDR1 is SGHAT, CDR2 FQNNGV, per germline. This receptor was taken from a man aged 18 to 30 in good health. Some clones in this sample may be carry-over from other donors' samples. Material: memory CD8+ T cells from PBMCs. Subset denoted: CD45RO+ cells pooled with CCR7-negative TemRA cells. This chain links TRBV11-2 with TRBJ2-7; D is undetermined. The CDR3 region is CASSLDAEEQYF. As DNA, the CDR3 is TGTGCCAGCAGCTTAGATGCGGAAGAGCAGTACTTC.